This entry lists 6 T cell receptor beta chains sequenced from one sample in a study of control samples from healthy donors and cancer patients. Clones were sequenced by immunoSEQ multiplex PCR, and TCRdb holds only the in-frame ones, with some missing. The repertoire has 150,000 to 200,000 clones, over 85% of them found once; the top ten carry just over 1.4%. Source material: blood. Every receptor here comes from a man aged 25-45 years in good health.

The CDR3 bases are TGTGCCAGCAGTTCCGGGACTGAAGAAGCTTTCTTT. Translated: CASSSGTEEAFF. The chain uses TRBV28 and TRBJ1-1; a weak D match, TRBD1 (5 bases). The CDR3 spans 12 residues. The germline gives CDR1 MDHEN, CDR2 SYDVKM. V was trimmed by 4 bases and J by 8 bases, leaving 11 bases between them.

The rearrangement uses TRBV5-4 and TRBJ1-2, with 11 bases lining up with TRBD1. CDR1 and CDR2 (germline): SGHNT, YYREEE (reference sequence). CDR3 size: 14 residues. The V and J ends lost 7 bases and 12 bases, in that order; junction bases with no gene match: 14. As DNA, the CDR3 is TGTGCCAGCGAGATGGCCGGGACAGGGGGGCCTAACACCTTC. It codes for CASEMAGTGGPNTF.

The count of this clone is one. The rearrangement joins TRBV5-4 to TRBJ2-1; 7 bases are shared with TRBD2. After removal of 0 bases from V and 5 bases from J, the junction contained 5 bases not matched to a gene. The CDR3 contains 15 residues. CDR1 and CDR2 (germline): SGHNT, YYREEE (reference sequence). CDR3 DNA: TGTGCCAGCAGCTTGGGTGGGACTACAGACAATGAGCAGTTCTTC. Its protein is CASSLGGTTDNEQFF.

CDR3 in amino acids: CASSLDRGNNSPLHF. In nucleotides, the CDR3 is TGTGCCAGCAGCTTAGACAGGGGCAATAATTCACCCCTCCACTTT. The chain combines TRBV11-2 with TRBJ1-6; D is possibly TRBD1 (6 bases). The germline V gene encodes CDR1 SGHAT and CDR2 FQNNGV. V gave up 0 bases and J gave up 5 bases, with 8 bases separating them. The CDR3 has 15 amino acids.

The CDR3 loop reads CASRTGQGANEAFF. DNA for the CDR3: TGCGCCAGCAGGACAGGACAGGGGGCGAATGAAGCTTTCTTT. The gene calls are TRBV5-1 and TRBJ1-1; 11 positions agree with TRBD1. Germline CDR1 reads SGHRS; CDR2 reads YFSETQ. J gave up 7 bases and V 5 bases, and 7 bases lay outside the gene matches. The CDR3 is 14 residues long.

DNA for the CDR3: TGCAGCGGGGGGGAACGACAGCGAGTTATGAACACTGAAGCTTTCTTT. This encodes CSGGERQRVMNTEAFF. The chain is built from TRBV29-1 and TRBJ1-1; D is possibly TRBD1 (5 bases). Trimming took off 7 bases at V and 0 bases at J, with 21 bases between the two ends. This CDR3 is 16 amino acids long. Germline CDR1 and CDR2: SQVTM and ANQGSEA.